This TCR beta chain was sequenced in a study of T cells in Graves' hyperthyroidism and ophthalmopathy. From RNA transcripts, TCR beta CDR3 regions were amplified. Primed by the HTBI set, a first-round RT-PCR was run on the TCR CDR3. TCRdb re-analysed the multiplex PCR reads in MiXCR, keeping a single row per CDR3 protein. The sample has some 460,000 distinct CDR3 sequences, around 16% seen once. Study results and caveats: Ophthalmopathy was predicted by the model a median of roughly 6.6 months ahead of onset.

The germline V gene encodes CDR1 LNHDA and CDR2 SQIVND (reference sequence). Trimming took 1 base from V and 7 from J, leaving 13 bases between them. The CDR3 has 15 amino acids. Points on this clonotype: Its matching antigen is unknown.

Patients were excluded for uncontrolled infection, other autoimmune disease, pregnancy or lactation. The chain joins TRBV19 to TRBJ2-2, with D perhaps TRBD2 (6 bases). The sequence derives from a woman aged 18-30 years with Graves' hyperthyroidism. The sample comprised blood. The CDR3 DNA sequence: TGTGCCAGTAGTATAGGCAGGACTACTTTCGGGGAGCTGTTTTTT. Its translation: CASSIGRTTFGELFF.